These 16 T cell receptor beta chains originate from one sample sequenced in a study of cytomegalovirus exposure and HLA in healthy donors. 13 Jbeta primers and 60 Vbeta primers were used for the PCR. Profiling relied on immunoSEQ multiplex PCR, and the TCRdb table lists in-frame clones only, not all of them. The sample includes 150,000 to 200,000 clones, more than 60% seen only once; the top ten take more than 9%. Sequenced: PBMCs. The receptors come from a man aged 25-45 years in good health and CMV-seropositive.

This chain connects TRBV5-1 to TRBJ2-1; the D gene is possibly TRBD2 (5 bases). Germline values: CDR1 SGHRS, CDR2 YFSETQ. The CDR3 sequence is 14 residues long. Trimming cost V 4 bases and J 3 bases, with 11 bases left between them. CDR3 nucleotides: TGCGCCAGCAGCCCTCCCGGGATCTACAATGAGCAGTTCTTC. It yields the protein CASSPPGIYNEQFF. The full variable domain, completed using reference TRBV5-1 and TRBJ2-1, is KAGVTQTPRYLIKTRGQQVTLSCSPISGHRSVSWYQQTPGQGLQFLFEYFSETQRNKGNFPGRFSGRQFSNSRSEMNVSTLELGDSALYLCASSPPGIYNEQFFGPGTRLTVL.

V usage is TRBV5-4 and J usage is TRBJ2-1; 8 bases agree with TRBD2. The CDR3 length is 16 residues. The germline CDR1 and CDR2 sequences are SGHNT and YYREEE (reference sequence). The V gene end was trimmed by 2 bases and the J gene end by 9 bases; junction bases not matched to a gene: 13. The CDR3 bases are TGTGCCAGCAGCTTTCGGGGCGGGAGGAGGCGCCCTGAGCAGTTCTTC. This sequence encodes CASSFRGGRRRPEQFF.

CDR3 nucleotides: TGTGCCATCAGTGAGGATGGGGCTAGCGGGAGAGGTTTCAGTTACGAGCAGTACTTC. This gives the protein CAISEDGASGRGFSYEQYF. This rearrangement joins TRBV10-3 to TRBJ2-7; TRBD2 aligns across 10 bases. The germline V gene encodes CDR1 ENHRY and CDR2 SYGVKD. CDR3 length equals 19 residues. V gave up 2 bases and J gave up 4 bases; unmatched junction bases: 17.

This clone turned up a few times. The chain employs TRBV19 and TRBJ2-2; 12 bases are a match to TRBD2. The CDR3 is made up of 17 amino acids. Germline V gene data show CDR1 as LNHDA and CDR2 as SQIVND (reference sequence). With V trimmed by 5 bases and J by 4 bases, 8 bases remained unmatched. CDR3 in DNA: TGTGCCAGTAGTGGGGGAGGGACTAGCGGGTTCACCGGGGAGCTGTTTTTT. It yields the protein CASSGGGTSGFTGELFF.

This clone showed up just once. CDR3 in amino acids: CASQVQPPNTGELFF. The CDR3, as DNA: TGTGCCAGCCAAGTACAACCCCCGAACACCGGGGAGCTGTTTTTT. The rearrangement links TRBV27 to TRBJ2-2; D gene ambiguous. With 8 bases removed from V and 0 bases from J, the gap between germline ends came to 13 bases. The CDR3 runs to 15 residues. Germline CDR1 reads MNHEY; CDR2 reads SMNVEV (reference sequence).

The V gene is TRBV28, the J gene TRBJ1-1; possible D gene TRBD1, 5 bases. There are 13 residues in the CDR3. CDR1 MDHEN and CDR2 SYDVKM come from the germline V gene. V was trimmed by 2 bases and J by 4 bases, leaving 8 bases between them. The CDR3 nucleotides are TGTGCCAGCAGTTTAGGGGGGGGCACTGAAGCTTTCTTT. As protein: CASSLGGGTEAFF.

This chain uses TRBV7-9 with TRBJ1-5, with D hard to call. Germline loops: CDR1 SEHNR, CDR2 FQNEAQ (reference sequence). This CDR3 spans 18 amino acids. Trimming took 3 bases from V and 1 from J, leaving 19 bases between them. The CDR3 loop is CASSLGTDPLWSNQPQHF. In DNA, the CDR3 is TGTGCCAGCAGCTTGGGTACAGACCCTCTTTGGAGCAATCAGCCCCAGCATTTT.

The rearrangement joins TRBV12-2 to TRBJ1-1. TRBV12-2 is marked as a pseudogene. The CDR3 has 16 residues. This chain's CDR3 is CASRLRAQIAGTEAFF. The CDR3 DNA reads as TGTGCAAGTCGCTTAAGGGCACAGATTGCGGGGACTGAAGCTTTCTTT.

V is TRBV6-5 and J is TRBJ1-1, with D perhaps TRBD1 (6 bases). This CDR3 is 13 amino acids long. Germline V gene lookup returns CDR1 MNHEY and CDR2 SVGAGI. V was shortened by 4 bases and J by 5 bases, with 11 bases between the two germline ends. The CDR3 DNA sequence: TGTGCCAGCAGTTCGACACAGGGAACTGAAGCTTTCTTT. Its protein is CASSSTQGTEAFF.

The V call is TRBV7-9, the J call TRBJ2-5; no definite D call. The V end lost 2 bases, the J end lost 5 bases, and 9 bases lay between the germline ends. CDR3 length: 13 residues. The germline gives CDR1 SEHNR, CDR2 FQNEAQ (reference sequence). The CDR3 DNA reads TGTGCCAGCAGCTTACAGCAGAGGGAGACCCAGTACTTC. Protein sequence: CASSLQQRETQYF.

The chain couples TRBV21-1 to TRBJ1-2; TRBD1, the D gene given by the table, was not confirmed from the DNA. TRBV21-1 is reported as a pseudogene. The CDR3 loop spans 15 amino acids. CDR3: CASSYAVWAGLGYTF. The CDR3, as DNA: TGTGCCAGCAGCTACGCTGTTTGGGCCGGCTTGGGCTACACCTTC.

This chain links TRBV27 with TRBJ2-7, with 8 nucleotides matching TRBD2. V lost 2 bases and J lost 3; bases outside the gene matches: 9. The CDR3 loop spans 16 amino acids. The V gene's germline CDR1 is MNHEY and CDR2 SMNVEV (reference sequence). The CDR3 is CASSLIGGGVSYEQYF. CDR3 nucleotide sequence: TGTGCCAGCAGTTTAATCGGGGGGGGAGTCAGCTACGAGCAGTACTTC.

The chain has TRBV5-1 and TRBJ2-1; 7 positions agree with TRBD1. The CDR3 runs 16 residues. Germline V gives CDR1 SGHRS, CDR2 YFSETQ. V lost 0 bases to trimming and J lost 0 bases; unmatched junction nucleotides: 3. CDR3 DNA: TGCGCCAGCAGCTTGGCCCCAGGGGGCTCCTACAATGAGCAGTTCTTC. Encoded protein: CASSLAPGGSYNEQFF.

The sample holds one count of this clone. The rearrangement links TRBV27 to TRBJ2-1, with 9 bases that match TRBD2. This CDR3 is built from 16 residues. Germline-derived CDR1 and CDR2 are MNHEY and SMNVEV (reference sequence). Trimming took 2 bases from V and 7 from J; bases not matched to a gene: 9. CDR3 amino acids: CASSLRGLASGNEQFF. In DNA, the CDR3 is TGTGCCAGCAGTTTACGTGGACTAGCGTCGGGTAATGAGCAGTTCTTC.

A few counts support this clone. V is TRBV5-4 and J is TRBJ2-7; 13 bases match TRBD2. The CDR3 length is 15 residues. Germline V gene lookup returns CDR1 SGHNT and CDR2 YYREEE (reference sequence). The V gene end was trimmed by 5 bases and the J gene end by 6 bases; junction bases not matched to a gene: 8. In DNA, the CDR3 is TGTGCCAGCAGTCCTGGACTAGCGGGAGAACGCGAGCAGTACTTC. Its protein is CASSPGLAGEREQYF.

The chain links TRBV9 to TRBJ2-7; 7 bases are a match to TRBD1. The germline CDR1 and CDR2 sequences are SGDLS and YYNGEE. The V segment lost 0 bases and the J segment 2 bases; nucleotides outside the gene matches: 2. This CDR3 region has 14 residues. The CDR3: CASSVAGTAYEQYF. The DNA for the CDR3 is TGTGCCAGCAGCGTAGCAGGGACAGCCTACGAGCAGTACTTC.